This passage covers 6 T cell receptor beta chains from one sample sequenced in a study of T cell responses to AZD1222 COVID-19 vaccine. This table comes from immunoSEQ multiplex PCR, and its TCRdb copy is limited to in-frame clones, with some not included. This table holds approximately 170,000 clones, roughly 85% found once. Sequenced material: peripheral blood, taken 28 days after the second AZD1222 dose. These receptors all come from an adult who received the AZD1222 COVID-19 vaccine.

The J gene is TRBJ2-7, the V gene TRBV7-2; 8 bases line up with TRBD1. V lost 4 bases to trimming and J lost 0 bases; unmatched junction nucleotides: 11. CDR1 is SGHTA and CDR2 is FQGNSA in the germline V gene. The CDR3 runs to 17 residues. The CDR3 nucleotides read TGTGCCAGCAGCTATGGGACAGGCCTAGGAGGCTCCTACGAGCAGTACTTC. Its translation is CASSYGTGLGGSYEQYF. Full variable domain (outside the CDR3, taken from reference TRBV7-2 and TRBJ2-7): GAGVSQSPSNKVTEKGKDVELRCDPISGHTALYWYRQSLGQGLEFLIYFQGNSAPDKSGLPSDRFSAERTGGSVSTLTIQRTQQEDSAVYLCASSYGTGLGGSYEQYFGPGTRLTVT.

V gene TRBV5-1 combines with J gene TRBJ2-7; 11 bases are shared with TRBD1. Trimming took 3 bases from V and 2 from J; bases not matched to a gene: 7. Germline V gene sequence: CDR1 SGHRS, CDR2 YFSETQ. The CDR3 runs to 16 residues. CDR3 sequence: CASSWGTGGSTYEQYF. The CDR3 region has the DNA TGCGCCAGCAGCTGGGGGACAGGGGGTTCTACCTACGAGCAGTACTTC.

A few counts support this clone. CDR3 DNA sequence: TGCGCCAGCAGCCAAGATTCGTCTAGCAGGGCCTACGAGCAGTACTTC. The encoded protein is CASSQDSSSRAYEQYF. The V gene is TRBV4-1, the J gene TRBJ2-7; D is perhaps TRBD1 or TRBD2 (5 bases each). Looked up from germline, CDR1 is MGHRA and CDR2 is YSYEKL. V was shortened by 0 bases and J by 2 bases, with 14 bases between the two germline ends. The CDR3 is made up of 16 amino acids.

The genes are TRBV6-5 and TRBJ1-6; tentative D call: TRBD1 (5 bases). CDR3 length equals 15 residues. Germline V lookup: CDR1 MNHEY, CDR2 SVGAGI. V lost 5 bases to trimming and J lost 0 bases, with 8 bases between them. The CDR3 sequence is CASSTGVSYNSPLHF. The CDR3 bases are TGTGCCAGCAGTACGGGGGTCTCCTATAATTCACCCCTCCACTTT.

V is TRBV6-5 and J is TRBJ1-4; 9 bases match TRBD1. V lost 4 bases and J lost 8; bases outside the gene matches: 11. The CDR3 length is 16 residues. CDR1 MNHEY and CDR2 SVGAGI come from the germline V gene. This CDR3 is CASSSADRGGWEKLFF. The CDR3 DNA sequence: TGTGCCAGCAGTTCAGCGGACAGGGGAGGGTGGGAAAAACTGTTTTTT.

The chain employs TRBV6-2 or TRBV6-3 and TRBJ1-4; D is undetermined. The germline V gene has CDR1 MNHEY and CDR2 SVGEGT. V was shortened by 0 bases and J by 10 bases, with 9 bases between the two germline ends. The CDR3 is 13 residues long. CDR3 sequence reads: CASSYSTLAKLFF. The CDR3 DNA reads as TGTGCCAGCAGTTACTCGACATTGGCAAAACTGTTTTTT.